This T cell receptor beta chain was found in a study of cytomegalovirus exposure and HLA in healthy donors. The PCR was carried out with 60 Vbeta primers and 13 Jbeta primers. The method was immunoSEQ multiplex PCR; TCRdb's version includes in-frame clones alone and lacks a portion of them. The sample data list 80,000 to 100,000 clones. This sequence originates from a man over 45 in good health and CMV-seronegative. Sequenced: PBMCs.

The CDR3 region has the DNA TGTGCCAGCAGCTCACGGGGGGGCCAAGACAATGAGCAGTTCTTC. This codes for CASSSRGGQDNEQFF. The J gene is TRBJ2-1, the V gene TRBV5-4; 8 bases agree with TRBD2. The CDR3 totals 15 residues. Germline V gives CDR1 SGHNT, CDR2 YYREEE (reference sequence). V lost 3 bases, J lost 5 bases, and 7 bases stayed unmatched.